This is a list of T cell receptor beta chains from one sample in a study of CD8 T cells in Susac syndrome. TCRdb ran MiXCR on the immunoSEQ multiplex PCR reads and lists one entry per CDR3 protein. The sample has over 150,000 distinct CDR3 sequences; approximately 95% are singletons. Input material: CD4+ T cells from PBMCs. Receptor source: a human donor with multiple sclerosis. CDR3s include the opening cysteine and the closing phenylalanine or tryptophan.

TRBV6-5	TRBJ1-1	14	CASGTDSLNTEAFF
TRBV27	TRBJ1-2	12	CASSSMGYGYTF
TRBV14	TRBJ2-7	13	CARKQGSSYEQYF
TRBV20-1	TRBJ2-1	16	CSARDSLGLTYNEQFF
TRBV24-1	TRBJ2-3	16	CATSDLSSGSTDTQYF
TRBV20-1	TRBJ2-1	14	CSASRGSSYNEQFF
TRBV2	TRBJ2-2	14	CASQQGELTGELFF
TRBV27	TRBJ1-3	16	CASRDLTDRSGNTIYF
TRBV6-5	TRBJ2-4	15	CASSSLRQLGNIQYF
TRBV3-1	TRBJ2-7	16	CASSQDFRQGAYEQYF
TRBV29-1	TRBJ2-5	13	CSVEGTAEGTQYF
TRBV7-2	TRBJ2-1	14	CASSLDFGDLKQFF
TRBV3-1	TRBJ2-7	13	CASSQQQGGEQYF
TRBV12-3/TRBV12-4	TRBJ1-2	12	CASSFVPQGYTF
TRBV9	TRBJ1-1	15	CASSIGDAPGTEAFF
TRBV4-1	TRBJ1-5	20	CASSQGVGREGGISNQPQHF
TRBV28	TRBJ2-7	11	CASSLFYEQYF
TRBV6-4	TRBJ2-5	14	CASSAVGARKTQYF
TRBV5-1	TRBJ1-6	14	CASSGRTGGRSLHF
TRBV2	TRBJ2-3	15	CASTRRTGSTDTQYF
TRBV5-1	TRBJ2-3	14	CASGLAGVTDTQYF
TRBV6-5	TRBJ1-1	14	CASSYADLNTEAFF
TRBV5-4	TRBJ2-5	17	CASSVPGLAGKGETQYF
TRBV19	TRBJ2-7	16	CASSLNPTGEGYEQYF
TRBV12-3/TRBV12-4	TRBJ1-1	13	CASRIRAYTEAFF
TRBV5-6	TRBJ1-5	16	CASSRTGGGGGQPQHF
TRBV19	TRBJ1-1	14	CASRTGHQNTEAFF
TRBV10-2	TRBJ2-7	14	CASNEQGEVYEQYF